This TCR beta chain was sequenced in a study of T-cell reconstitution after alpha-beta-depleted transplantation in children. This clonotype has only a few counts. The junction differs from germline at one of its ends, possibly a read error. CDR3 length: 13 residues. The germline CDR1 and CDR2 sequences are SGHRS and YFSETQ. TCRbeta library preparation incorporated unique molecular identifiers. MiXCR was run by TCRdb on the PCR reads, yielding one entry per CDR3 protein. The sample lists some 220,000 distinct CDR3 sequences, under 9.5% occurring once. The chain employs TRBV5-1 and TRBJ1-1, with TRBD1 matching 8 bases. The sequencing here drew on PBMCs from the stem cell graft donor, taken from the stem cell graft. This clonotype was sampled from a human donor who donated a stem cell graft to a child with acute lymphoblastic leukemia. As DNA, the CDR3 is TGCGCCAGCAGTTTGGGGACAGGAGCCGAAGCTTTCTTT. Protein product: CASSLGTGAEAFF.